This entry is about one T cell receptor (beta chain). Per germline, CDR1 LNHDA and CDR2 SQIVND (reference sequence). The CDR3 has 14 amino acids. Deletions cut 11 bases from V and 5 bases from J, with 16 bases between. In the original analysis: Nucleated cell number was recorded as an estimate derived from reference gene primer amplification. The assay was immunoSEQ multiplex PCR, and TCRdb's table has in-frame clones only and misses some. V and J calls and clone size are given by that table; D and trimming were obtained from the DNA. The sample consists of 200,000 to 300,000 clones, 86% of them appearing once. The data were obtained in a study of blood T cell repertoires in COVID-19. Study as a whole: There were acute and convalescent COVID-19 samples, and they came from the United States, Italy and Spain.

Recovered status in Cohort 3 required two negative PCRs, clearance, or symptom resolution. The rearrangement links TRBV19 to TRBJ1-6; D ambiguous. The source is a woman aged 45 to 65 who had recovered from COVID-19. Source material: PBMCs or T cells enriched from blood (not recorded which). CDR3 in amino acids: CAYGERPNNSPLHF. CDR3 DNA sequence: TGTGCCTACGGGGAGCGGCCTAATAATTCACCCCTCCACTTT.